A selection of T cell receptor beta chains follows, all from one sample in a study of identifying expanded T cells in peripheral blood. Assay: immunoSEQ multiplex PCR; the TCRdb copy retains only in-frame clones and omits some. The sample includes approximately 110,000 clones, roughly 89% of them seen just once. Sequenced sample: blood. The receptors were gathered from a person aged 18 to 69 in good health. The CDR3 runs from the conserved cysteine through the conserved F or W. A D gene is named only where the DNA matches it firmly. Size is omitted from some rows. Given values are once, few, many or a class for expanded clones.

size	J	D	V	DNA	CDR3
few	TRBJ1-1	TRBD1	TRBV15	TGTGCCACCGAGCCCCCGGACAGGGGGGGGAACACTGAAGCTTTCTTT	CATEPPDRGGNTEAFF
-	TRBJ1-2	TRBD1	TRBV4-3	TGCGCCAGCAGCCAAGAGTTGACAGGGAGGTACACCTTC	CASSQELTGRYTF
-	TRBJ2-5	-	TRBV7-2	TGTGCCAGCAGCTTAATGGGGGGATCAAAAGAGACCCAGTACTTC	CASSLMGGSKETQYF
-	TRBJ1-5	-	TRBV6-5	TGTGCCAGCGCCAGAGAGTTCAATCAGCCCCAGCATTTT	CASAREFNQPQHF
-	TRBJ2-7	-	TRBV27	TGTGCCAGCAGTTCTGGTACTTGGGCCTACGAGCAGTACTTC	CASSSGTWAYEQYF
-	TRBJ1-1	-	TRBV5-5	TGTGCCAGCAGCTTCGGGGTAGCGAACACTGAAGCTTTCTTT	CASSFGVANTEAFF
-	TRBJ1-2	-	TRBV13	TGTGCCAGCAGCTTAGGGCAACTCAACCACTATGGCTACACCTTC	CASSLGQLNHYGYTF
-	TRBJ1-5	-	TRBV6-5	TGTGCCAGCAGTCAGCCTCCGAATCAGCCCCAGCATTTT	CASSQPPNQPQHF
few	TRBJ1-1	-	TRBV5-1	TGCGCCAGCAGCTTAGGGGATAGTCGGAGCACTGAAGCTTTCTTT	CASSLGDSRSTEAFF
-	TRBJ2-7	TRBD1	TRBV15	TGTGCCACCAGCACCCCCCTCCGAGGGGGCGAGGGGGAGCAGTACTTC	CATSTPLRGGEGEQYF
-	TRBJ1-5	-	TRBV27	TGTGCCAGCAGCGACGCCCCACAAGGCAATCAGCCCCAGCATTTT	CASSDAPQGNQPQHF
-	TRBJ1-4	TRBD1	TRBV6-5	TGTGCCAGCAGTTACTTGACAGGGTATCATGAAAAACTGTTTTTT	CASSYLTGYHEKLFF
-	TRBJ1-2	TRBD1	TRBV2	TGTGCCAGCAGTTTCCGGGACAGGGGAGAAGAAATCTATGGCTACACCTTC	CASSFRDRGEEIYGYTF
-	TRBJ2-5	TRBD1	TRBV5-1	TGCGCCAGCAGCTTGGGGGACAGGGGCAACCAAGAGACCCAGTACTTC	CASSLGDRGNQETQYF